The clone carrying this T cell receptor (beta chain) was found many times. Its antigen is unidentified. TCRdb analysed the RT-PCR reads with MiXCR anew, one entry per CDR3 protein. This sample has over 400,000 distinct CDR3 sequences; roughly 13% occur once, and the top ten carry about 12%. This sample was taken from a study of response to subunit inactivated influenza vaccine. Findings and caveats of the study: Each seasonal influenza vaccination recruits few new T cells, the authors suggested.

The CDR3 is 13 residues long. The V end lost 1 base, the J end lost 7 bases, and 8 bases lay between the germline ends. Germline CDR1 and CDR2: KGHSH and LQKENI. The chain combines TRBV18 with TRBJ2-1, with D unresolved. The receptor comes from a man in his fifties or sixties who received an inactivated influenza vaccine. The sample consisted of PBMCs from blood, taken 40 to 50 days after vaccination. In DNA form, the CDR3 reads TGTGCCAGCTCACCACTGGCTTCTAATGAGCAGTTCTTC. Protein product: CASSPLASNEQFF.